The rows below give T cell receptor beta chains drawn from one sample of a study of regulatory T cells in long-lasting Graves disease. TCRdb analysed the multiplex PCR reads with MiXCR anew, one entry per CDR3 protein. There are around 250,000 distinct CDR3 sequences in the sample; 15% to 20% occur only once, and about 15% lies in the top ten. The sample was also reused in another study, on T cells in Graves' hyperthyroidism and ophthalmopathy.

The sequencing here drew on peripheral blood mononuclear cells (PBMCs), taken at new diagnosis, from a patient treated with antithyroid drugs. The receptors originated from a woman younger than 45 with Graves disease. Both conserved end residues are part of each CDR3. The order of the fields is J gene, clone size, D gene, V gene, CDR3 DNA, CDR3 protein. D genes are given only for firm matches. Clone size appears in some rows only: once, few, many, or a class for an expanded clone.

>TRBJ1-2|many|TRBD1|TRBV4-1
TGCGCCAGCCAGGGGGCCTCTGGCTACACCTTC
CASQGASGYTF
>TRBJ2-1|NA|NA|TRBV5-6
TGTGCCAGCAGCCCCGCAGGGGGGTGCTCCTACAATGAGCAGTTCTTC
CASSPAGGCSYNEQFF
>TRBJ1-4|many|NA|TRBV18
TGTGCCAGCTCACCAAGGACCTATGAAAAACTGTTTTTT
CASSPRTYEKLFF
>TRBJ2-7|many|TRBD1|TRBV10-3
TGTGCCATCTCAGGTGGGGACAGGGCCTACGAGCAGTACTTC
CAISGGDRAYEQYF
>TRBJ2-5|many|NA|TRBV2
TGTGCCAGCAGAGAGGAAGAGACCCAGTACTTC
CASREEETQYF
>TRBJ2-2|NA|NA|TRBV6-4
TGTGCCAGCAGTGGAGTCCATGACGGCACCGGGGAGCTGTTTTTT
CASSGVHDGTGELFF
>TRBJ1-4|many|NA|TRBV9
TGTGCCAGCAGCGTCGGCGTGATAGGGCATGGGTCACTGTTTTTT
CASSVGVIGHGSLFF
>TRBJ2-1|many|NA|TRBV9
TGTGCCAGCAGCGTAGACGTTAAGGGTGAGCAGTTCTTC
CASSVDVKGEQFF
>TRBJ1-2|many|NA|TRBV3-1
TGTGCCAGCAGCCAAGATCCGGATTCAGGCTGGAATGGCTACACCTTC
CASSQDPDSGWNGYTF
>TRBJ1-4|few|NA|TRBV6-5
TGTGCCAGCAGTTACTCGGGGAGCGAAAAACTGTTTTTT
CASSYSGSEKLFF
>TRBJ2-1|many|NA|TRBV20-1
TGCAGTGCGAGGTCCCTCACTCAGGGAATGAGGGTCTACAATGAGCAGTTCTTC
CSARSLTQGMRVYNEQFF
>TRBJ2-1|NA|TRBD2|TRBV20-1
TGCAGTTTTGTGAGCGGGGGGGCTCATGAGCAGTTCTTC
CSFVSGGAHEQFF
>TRBJ2-7|many|NA|TRBV5-5
TGTGCCAGCAGACTCGGCGGGATGAGCTACGAGCAGTACTTC
CASRLGGMSYEQYF
>TRBJ1-3|NA|NA|TRBV3-1
TGTGCCAGCAGCCCGACAGCTCTCTCTGGAAACACCACATATTTT
CASSPTALSGNTTYF
>TRBJ1-1|many|NA|TRBV20-1
TGCAGTGCTGAGAATCGGGGCAGGGAGGGCACTGAAGCTTTCTTT
CSAENRGREGTEAFF
>TRBJ2-7|few|TRBD2|TRBV4-1
TGCGCCAGCAGCCAAGCCGCACTTAGCGGGGTAAGGTACGAGCAGTACTTC
CASSQAALSGVRYEQYF
>TRBJ1-5|many|NA|TRBV2
TGTGCCAGCGCCGGATCTTATAGCAATCAGCCCCAGCATTTT
CASAGSYSNQPQHF
>TRBJ1-2|many|TRBD1|TRBV19
TGTGCCAGTATGGACAGGTGGGGCGGCTACACCTTC
CASMDRWGGYTF
>TRBJ2-5|many|NA|TRBV6-5
TGTGCCAGCAGTTACCCCCCAGCCGAACGCCAAGAGACCCAGTACTTC
CASSYPPAERQETQYF
>TRBJ2-4|NA|NA|TRBV12-3/TRBV12-4
TGTGCCAGCAGTTTGCGAGACCAAGTAGCCAAAAACATTCAGTACTTC
CASSLRDQVAKNIQYF
>TRBJ1-1|many|NA|TRBV18
TGTGCCAGCTCGGCCGGGGGGTGGTTTAGTACTGAAGCTTTCTTT
CASSAGGWFSTEAFF
>TRBJ2-1|many|NA|TRBV6-2/TRBV6-3
TGTGCCAGCAGTTACTCACGTCTCCCCTCGGGGTACAATGAGCAGTTCTTC
CASSYSRLPSGYNEQFF
>TRBJ1-1|few|TRBD1|TRBV5-4
TGTGCCAGCAGCCGTGAGGGGACAGGGGTTGACACTGAAGCTTTCTTT
CASSREGTGVDTEAFF
>TRBJ1-2|NA|NA|TRBV6-1
TGTGCCAGCAGTGAACTAGGAACAGGGAGATCATATGGCTACACCTTC
CASSELGTGRSYGYTF
>TRBJ1-4|few|TRBD1|TRBV19
TGTGCCAGTAGGACCCCCGGGACAGCCTCCGAAAAACTGTTTTTT
CASRTPGTASEKLFF
>TRBJ1-2|many|NA|TRBV7-2
TGTGCCAGCAGCCCGCAGGTTGTCTATGGCTACACCTTC
CASSPQVVYGYTF
>TRBJ2-3|many|TRBD2|TRBV19
TGTGCCAGTAGTACCTTAGCGGGGATGACAGATACGCAGTATTTT
CASSTLAGMTDTQYF